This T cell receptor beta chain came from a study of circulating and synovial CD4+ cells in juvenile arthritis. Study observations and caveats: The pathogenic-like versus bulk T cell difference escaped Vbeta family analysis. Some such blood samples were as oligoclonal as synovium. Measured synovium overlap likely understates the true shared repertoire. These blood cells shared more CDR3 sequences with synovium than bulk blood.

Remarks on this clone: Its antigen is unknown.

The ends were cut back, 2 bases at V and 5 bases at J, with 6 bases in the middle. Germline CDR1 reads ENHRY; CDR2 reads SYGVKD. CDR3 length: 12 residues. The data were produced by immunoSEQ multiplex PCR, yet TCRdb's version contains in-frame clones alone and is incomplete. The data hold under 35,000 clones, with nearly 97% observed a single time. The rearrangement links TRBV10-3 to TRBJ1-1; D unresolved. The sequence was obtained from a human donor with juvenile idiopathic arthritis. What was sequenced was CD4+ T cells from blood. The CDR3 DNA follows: TGTGCCATCAGTGAGGTCCAGACTGAAGCTTTCTTT. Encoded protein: CAISEVQTEAFF.